This T cell receptor beta chain derives from a study of blood T cell repertoires in COVID-19. Turning to the study itself: Nucleic acid was either cDNA or gDNA, and it came from T cells, B-cell-depleted T cells, or PBMCs.

Here immunoSEQ multiplex PCR was the method, and the copy in TCRdb shows in-frame clones only, minus some. The repertoire has about 150,000 clones, approximately 83% of them found once; the top ten carry around 5%. CDR3 length: 15 residues. Trimming shortened V by 2 bases and J by 6 bases, and 14 bases separated the two germline ends. CDR1 and CDR2 from the germline V gene are SGHVS and FQNEAQ. This TCR was recovered from a man between 65 and 85 years old who had been exposed to COVID-19. The sequencing input was PBMCs or T cells enriched from blood (not recorded which). The V call is TRBV7-8, the J call TRBJ1-5, with D unclear. For the CDR3, the DNA is TGTGCCAGCAGCTTAACCGGAAGCGCAAGTCAGCCCCAGCATTTT. This gives the protein CASSLTGSASQPQHF.